This is a list of T cell receptor beta chains from one sample in a study of T cells in Graves' hyperthyroidism and ophthalmopathy. A single record per CDR3 protein comes from TCRdb applying MiXCR to the multiplex PCR reads. The top ten clones hold approximately 37% of a sample with hundreds of thousands of distinct CDR3 sequences, approximately 18% of them seen once. Material: blood. The receptors were gathered from a man over 45 with Graves' ophthalmopathy. Each CDR3 is given with its conserved first and last residue. The D gene is left open where the match is weak. Rows give clone size only sometimes, using once, few, many, or a class for an expanded clone.

TRBD1,TRBV6-2/TRBV6-3,TRBJ2-1,many,TGTGCCAGCAGTTATCGACAGGGGTACTACAATGAGCAGTTCTTC,CASSYRQGYYNEQFF
.,TRBV27,TRBJ2-5,.,TGTGCCAGCAGTCGCCTAACCCCGGGACAAGGGACCCAGTACTTC,CASSRLTPGQGTQYF
TRBD2,TRBV3-1,TRBJ2-5,few,TGTGCCAGCAGCCTCCTAGCGGGAGCCCCGACCCAGTACTTC,CASSLLAGAPTQYF
.,TRBV13,TRBJ1-6,.,TGTGCCAGCAGCGGGGGACGGGGGGCCGGTAGGTCACCCCTCCACTTT,CASSGGRGAGRSPLHF
.,TRBV11-2,TRBJ1-1,.,TGTGCCAGCAGCTTAGCAGGGGCAAATTCAGAAGCTTTCTTT,CASSLAGANSEAFF
.,TRBV3-1,TRBJ2-5,many,TGTGCCAGCAGCCAAGCGGAGACCCAGTACTTC,CASSQAETQYF
.,TRBV5-1,TRBJ2-3,many,TGCGCCAGCAGCTTTGGCGGGCCCGGCACAGATACGCAGTATTTT,CASSFGGPGTDTQYF
.,TRBV30,TRBJ2-1,many,TGTGCCCGGGTGAGGGCGAATGAGCAGTTCTTC,CARVRANEQFF
.,TRBV7-9,TRBJ2-1,few,TGTGCCAGCAGCTTGGGTGGACACTTGGATGAGCAGTTCTTC,CASSLGGHLDEQFF
TRBD2,TRBV20-1,TRBJ2-3,.,TGCAGTGCTTCGAGCGGGAGTGTAACAGATACGCAGTATTTT,CSASSGSVTDTQYF
TRBD2,TRBV14,TRBJ2-1,many,TGTGCCAGCAGCCAAGACGCCCGACTAGCGGGATCGATTGAGCAGTTCTTC,CASSQDARLAGSIEQFF
.,TRBV11-2,TRBJ2-7,many,TGTGCCAGCAGTGGGTTGGCTACCTACGAGCAGTACTTC,CASSGLATYEQYF
.,TRBV12-3/TRBV12-4,TRBJ2-7,.,TGTGCCAGCAGTTTTAGAGGGTTGCGAGGTCCCTACGAGCAGTACTTC,CASSFRGLRGPYEQYF
.,TRBV2,TRBJ2-1,many,TGTGCCAGCAAGGTCGCTTGGGACAATGAGCAGTTCTTC,CASKVAWDNEQFF
.,TRBV2,TRBJ2-3,few,TGTGCCAGCACAGTCACAGATACGCAGTATTTT,CASTVTDTQYF
.,TRBV4-2,TRBJ1-5,many,TGTGCCAGCAGCCAAAGAGAAAGGTTTCAGCCCCAGCATTTT,CASSQRERFQPQHF
TRBD2,TRBV12-5,TRBJ2-7,many,TGTGCTAGTGTTGGGGGGCGCTTTGGACTAGCTGGCGAGCAGTACTTC,CASVGGRFGLAGEQYF
TRBD2,TRBV2,TRBJ2-5,many,TGTGCCAGCAGTGCCCCTAGCGGGAGGCCGCAAGAGACCCAGTACTTC,CASSAPSGRPQETQYF
.,TRBV18,TRBJ1-1,many,TGTGCTACCCTGGGGAAGGCAGGGGACACTGAAGCTTTCTTT,CATLGKAGDTEAFF
.,TRBV11-2,TRBJ2-3,.,TGTGTCAGCGTAAAGAGATCTCTTGGCACAGATACGCAGTATTTT,CVSVKRSLGTDTQYF
.,TRBV6-1,TRBJ1-1,many,TGTGCCAGCAGCCTATTACGAGGGAACACTGAAGCTTTCTTT,CASSLLRGNTEAFF
.,TRBV2,TRBJ2-1,.,TGTGCCAGCAGTGGAGTGGCGCGAGGGAATGAGCAGTTCTTC,CASSGVARGNEQFF
.,TRBV30,TRBJ1-1,.,TGTGCCTGGAGCTACACTGAAGCTTTCTTT,CAWSYTEAFF
.,TRBV28,TRBJ1-5,many,TGTGCCAGCAGTCCGCCCGCCTATCAGGGGCCCCAGCATTTT,CASSPPAYQGPQHF
TRBD2,TRBV7-2,TRBJ2-3,.,TGTGCCAGCAGCTTATTCAGAGCGGGAGATTCAGATACGCAGTATTTT,CASSLFRAGDSDTQYF
.,TRBV19,TRBJ2-5,few,TGTGCCAGTAGTACGGGAGAAGAGACCCAGTACTTC,CASSTGEETQYF
.,TRBV2,TRBJ2-5,.,TGTGCCAGCAGTGAACAGGGTGGACAAGAGACCCAGTACTTC,CASSEQGGQETQYF
.,TRBV11-2,TRBJ1-4,few,TGTGCCAGCAGCTTAGAAGTGGGTGAAAAACTGTTTTTT,CASSLEVGEKLFF
.,TRBV6-1,TRBJ2-5,.,TGTGCCAGCAGCCGGGGCCCCGAAGAGACCCAGTACTTC,CASSRGPEETQYF
.,TRBV2,TRBJ1-5,many,TGTGCCAGCAGTGGCAGGGCGGATCAGCCCCAGCATTTT,CASSGRADQPQHF
.,TRBV19,TRBJ1-1,few,TGTGCCAGTTTGAACACTGAAGCTTTCTTT,CASLNTEAFF
.,TRBV6-2/TRBV6-3,TRBJ1-5,few,TGTGCCAGCAGTTACTCAGGGGGGGCGAGCAATCAGCCCCAGCATTTT,CASSYSGGASNQPQHF
.,TRBV7-3,TRBJ2-2,many,TGTGCCAGCAGCCCCCAGGGCTTCACCGGGGAGCTGTTTTTT,CASSPQGFTGELFF
TRBD2,TRBV6-1,TRBJ2-5,.,TGTGCCAGCAGTTTTATAGCGGGACGCCAAGAGACCCAGTACTTC,CASSFIAGRQETQYF
.,TRBV20-1,TRBJ2-1,.,TGCAGTGCTAAAGGCGGGTTTTCCTACAATGAGCAGTTCTTC,CSAKGGFSYNEQFF
TRBD1,TRBV19,TRBJ1-1,.,TGTGCCAGTAGTATCGCCCGGGACAGAAGAGGTGAAGCTTTCTTT,CASSIARDRRGEAFF
.,TRBV5-1,TRBJ1-4,.,TGCGCCAGCAGCTTGGCCCCGGGAAAGAATGAAAAACTGTTTTTT,CASSLAPGKNEKLFF
.,TRBV9,TRBJ2-3,few,TGTGCCAGCAGCGTAACGGGTGTAGGCACAGATACGCAGTATTTT,CASSVTGVGTDTQYF
TRBD2,TRBV5-4,TRBJ2-7,.,TGTGCCAGCAGCTTGCGGGGGGTGGACGAGCAGTACTTC,CASSLRGVDEQYF
TRBD2,TRBV20-1,TRBJ2-3,many,TGCAGTGCTAGAGATCGCGGGACTAGCGGGAGCAGCACAGATACGCAGTATTTT,CSARDRGTSGSSTDTQYF
.,TRBV7-2,TRBJ2-7,.,TGTGCCAGCAGCTTCCCGGACAGAACCTACGAGCAGTACTTC,CASSFPDRTYEQYF
.,TRBV6-2/TRBV6-3,TRBJ2-1,many,TGTGCCAGCAGTCAGGGATATGAGCAGTTCTTC,CASSQGYEQFF
TRBD2,TRBV9,TRBJ2-3,.,TGTGCCAGCAGCCCTGGGGCTAGCGGGAGGGCTACAGATACGCAGTATTTT,CASSPGASGRATDTQYF
TRBD1,TRBV12-3/TRBV12-4,TRBJ1-1,many,TGTGCCAGCAGTTTCCAGGGGGATACTGAAGCTTTCTTT,CASSFQGDTEAFF
.,TRBV9,TRBJ2-7,.,TGTGCCAGCAGCGTAGCGTCGGAGTTCGGCGAGCAGTACTTC,CASSVASEFGEQYF
.,TRBV6-1,TRBJ1-5,.,TGTGCCGTTATAAGCATGGGGAATCAGCCCCAGCATTTT,CAVISMGNQPQHF
.,TRBV19,TRBJ2-1,.,TGTGCCAGTAGTATATTCGGGAGCGGGTCCGAGCAGTTCTTC,CASSIFGSGSEQFF